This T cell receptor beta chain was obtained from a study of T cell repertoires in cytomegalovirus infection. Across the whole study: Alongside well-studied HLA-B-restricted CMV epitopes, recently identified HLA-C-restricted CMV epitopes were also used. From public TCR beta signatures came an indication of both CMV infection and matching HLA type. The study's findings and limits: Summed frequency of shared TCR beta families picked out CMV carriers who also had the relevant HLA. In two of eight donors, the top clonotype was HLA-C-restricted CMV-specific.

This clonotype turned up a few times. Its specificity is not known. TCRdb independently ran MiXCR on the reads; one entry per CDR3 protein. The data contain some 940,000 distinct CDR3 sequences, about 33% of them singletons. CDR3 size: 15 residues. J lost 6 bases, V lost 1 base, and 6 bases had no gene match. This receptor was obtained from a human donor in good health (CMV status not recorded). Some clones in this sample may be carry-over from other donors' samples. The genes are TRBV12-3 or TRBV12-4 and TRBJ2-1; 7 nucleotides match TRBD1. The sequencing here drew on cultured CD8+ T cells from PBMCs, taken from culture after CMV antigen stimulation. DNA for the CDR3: TGTGCCAGCAGTTTAGGGGACAGCTCGGTCAATGAGCAGTTCTTC. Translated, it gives CASSLGDSSVNEQFF.